The subject of this entry is one T cell receptor (beta chain). Trimming left V 3 bases short and J 13 bases short, with 21 bases between. The germline gives CDR1 DFQATT, CDR2 SNEGSKA (reference sequence). CDR3 length equals 13 residues. This sample was included in a study of blood T cell repertoires in COVID-19. Looking at the study overall: Donors in the United States, Italy and Spain gave samples during acute or convalescent COVID-19. PBMCs, B-cell-depleted T cells, or T cells provided the cDNA or gDNA that made up the material.

The authors' processing: The assay estimated nucleated cells by amplifying reference gene primers. Sequencing used immunoSEQ multiplex PCR; TCRdb keeps in-frame clones, though not all of them. V and J calls and clone size come straight from that table; D and trimming were deduced from the DNA. The table lists 210,000 or so clones, roughly 85% of them singletons. Patients in Seattle were enrolled during active infection, then followed longitudinally. This chain links TRBV20-1 with TRBJ1-1, with D possibly being TRBD1 (6 bases). The receptor was derived from a man in his fifties or sixties with COVID-19, enrolled during active disease. Sequences were obtained from peripheral blood. The CDR3 DNA sequence: TGCAGTGCTAGTAGGGAAGTAGGGGGAAGGTATTTCTTT. Its protein is CSASREVGGRYFF.